Shown below are 19 T cell receptor beta chains from a single sample sequenced in a study of T cells after somatic rescue of genetic block. The method was immunoSEQ multiplex PCR; TCRdb's version includes in-frame clones alone and lacks a portion of them. This table holds 55,000 to 70,000 clones, around 92% found once. The specimen was peripheral blood mononuclear cells (PBMCs). These receptor sequences come from a middle-aged man.

This chain links TRBV11-3 with TRBJ2-3; 11 nucleotides match TRBD2. Per the germline V gene, CDR1 is SGHNT and CDR2 is YENEEA. CDR3 size: 19 residues. V gave up 2 bases and J gave up 4 bases; unmatched junction bases: 14. CDR3 in amino acids: CASSLQGRLAGNQADTQYF. Here the CDR3 DNA reads TGTGCCAGCAGCTTACAAGGTAGACTAGCGGGGAACCAGGCAGATACGCAGTATTTT.

This clone was counted between two and nine times. This rearrangement joins TRBV7-9 to TRBJ1-3; 8 bases align to TRBD1. V trimming: 7 bases; J trimming: 0 bases; junction bases outside the gene matches: 8. The CDR3 contains 16 residues. Germline V lookup: CDR1 SEHNR, CDR2 FQNEAQ (reference sequence). The CDR3 protein is CASTNQGANSGNTIYF. CDR3 bases: TGTGCCAGCACCAATCAGGGGGCAAACTCTGGAAACACCATATATTTT.

The sample holds a few counts of this clone. This chain connects TRBV30 to TRBJ1-1, with TRBD1 identical over 7 bases. The CDR3 has 15 amino acids. V trimming: 3 bases; J trimming: 1 base; junction bases outside the gene matches: 8. Germline V CDR1 and CDR2: GTSNPN, SVGIG (reference sequence). CDR3 sequence (DNA): TGTGCCTGGAGGGCAGGGGGAGTCTCGAACACTGAAGCTTTCTTT. Encoded protein: CAWRAGGVSNTEAFF.

This clone appeared a single time. The V gene is TRBV18, the J gene TRBJ1-5, with no clear D. Trimming shortened V by 5 bases and J by 7 bases, and 12 bases separated the two germline ends. CDR1 is KGHSH, CDR2 LQKENI, per germline. The CDR3 extends over 13 amino acids. Here the CDR3 DNA reads TGTGCCAGCTCAGCCGACTCGAGCCAGCCCCAGCATTTT. It translates to CASSADSSQPQHF.

The chain has TRBV6-1 and TRBJ2-7, with D possibly TRBD1 on 6 matching bases. This CDR3 comprises 13 residues. CDR1 MNHNS and CDR2 SASEGT come from the germline V gene. Trimming took 6 bases from V and 5 from J, leaving 14 bases between them. The CDR3 DNA reads TGTGCCAGCAGGGACGGCAGGGGCCACGAGCAGTACTTC. This translates into CASRDGRGHEQYF.

CDR3 loop: CASSYGRNTGELFF. The CDR3 bases are TGTGCCAGCAGCTATGGACGGAACACCGGGGAGCTGTTTTTT. The genes are TRBV7-6 and TRBJ2-2; D is ambiguous. Germline lookup yields CDR1 SGHVS and CDR2 FNYEAQ. V lost 4 bases to trimming and J lost 1 base, with 7 bases between them. This CDR3 is built from 14 residues.

The chain uses TRBV5-4 and TRBJ2-7, with D hard to call. CDR1 and CDR2 from the germline V gene are SGHNT and YYREEE (reference sequence). The CDR3 is made up of 15 amino acids. Trimming removed 4 bases at V and 2 bases at J, with 16 bases between. The chain's CDR3 is CASSHGDTGAYEQYF. Written as DNA, the CDR3 is TGTGCCAGCAGCCACGGTGACACTGGGGCCTACGAGCAGTACTTC.

This clone has just a few counts. V gene TRBV27 combines with J gene TRBJ2-7, with TRBD2 identical over 10 bases. Germline trimming cut 3 bases from V and 6 bases from J; bases unmatched to any gene: 14. Germline V gene lookup returns CDR1 MNHEY and CDR2 SMNVEV (reference sequence). This CDR3 comprises 17 residues. CDR3 sequence: CASSFGVRAGGASEQYF. The CDR3 DNA reads as TGTGCCAGCAGTTTCGGGGTCAGAGCGGGAGGGGCAAGCGAGCAGTACTTC.

The chain is built from TRBV15 and TRBJ2-5; TRBD1 matches at 7 bases. Germline V gene sequence: CDR1 LNHNV, CDR2 YYDKDF (reference sequence). The CDR3 loop spans 14 amino acids. Trimming cost V 6 bases and J 0 bases; bases outside gene matches: 4. This chain's CDR3 is CATRAGTDQETQYF. The CDR3 nucleotides read TGTGCCACCAGAGCCGGGACAGACCAAGAGACCCAGTACTTC.

This clone was observed once. This chain joins TRBV4-1 and TRBJ2-5; D could derive from TRBD1 or TRBD2 (5 bases each). The ends were cut back, 4 bases at V and 2 bases at J, with 17 bases in the middle. Germline V lookup: CDR1 MGHRA, CDR2 YSYEKL. CDR3 length: 16 residues. CDR3 in DNA: TGCGCCAGCAGCCCCTGGGACGGTACCTTACAAGAGACCCAGTACTTC. As protein: CASSPWDGTLQETQYF.

This clone was seen only once. The gene calls are TRBV7-9 and TRBJ2-5; 7 bases line up with TRBD1. Germline CDR1 reads SEHNR; CDR2 reads FQNEAQ (reference sequence). V lost 0 bases to trimming and J lost 5 bases; unmatched junction nucleotides: 6. The CDR3 consists of 15 residues. The CDR3 loop reads CASSLAVGGVETQYF. The CDR3 DNA sequence: TGTGCCAGCAGCTTAGCGGTAGGGGGCGTGGAGACCCAGTACTTC.

V and J are TRBV18 and TRBJ1-4; the D gene is possibly TRBD1 (6 bases). Germline lookup yields CDR1 KGHSH and CDR2 LQKENI. Trimming removed 3 bases from V and 1 base from J, with 12 bases in between. This CDR3 is built from 16 residues. Written as DNA, the CDR3 is TGTGCCAGCTCACCCCTTGGGGGGCTAACTAATGAAAAACTGTTTTTT. It yields the protein CASSPLGGLTNEKLFF.

The chain links TRBV7-9 to TRBJ1-1; tentatively, D is TRBD1 (6 bases). Germline CDR1 and CDR2: SEHNR and FQNEAQ (reference sequence). The ends were cut back, 4 bases at V and 1 base at J, with 10 bases in the middle. This CDR3 spans 14 amino acids. The CDR3 bases are TGTGCCAGCAGCTCCGGGACATCGAACACTGAAGCTTTCTTT. It encodes CASSSGTSNTEAFF.

The chain is built from TRBV6-1 and TRBJ1-3, with D perhaps matching TRBD1 (6 bases). V gave up 6 bases and J gave up 4 bases, with 10 bases separating them. The CDR3 contains 13 residues. CDR1 and CDR2 from the germline V gene are MNHNS and SASEGT. CDR3 coding DNA: TGTGCCAGCAGACGGGGGCCCGGAAACACCATATATTTT. Translation gives CASRRGPGNTIYF.

The chain uses TRBV2 and TRBJ2-2, with D possibly being TRBD2 (5 bases). The CDR3 is made up of 13 amino acids. Trimming cost V 6 bases and J 6 bases, with 11 bases left between them. From germline, CDR1 is SNHLY and CDR2 FYNNEI. This CDR3 is CASRGVPPGELFF. In nucleotides, the CDR3 is TGTGCCAGCAGGGGAGTCCCGCCCGGGGAGCTGTTTTTT. Variable domain in full (rest from reference TRBV2 and TRBJ2-2): EPEVTQTPSHQVTQMGQEVILRCVPISNHLYFYWYRQILGQKVEFLVSFYNNEISEKSEIFDDQFSVERPDGSNFTLKIRSTKLEDSAMYFCASRGVPPGELFFGEGSRLTVL.

The chain links TRBV4-2 to TRBJ1-4; TRBD1 aligns across 8 bases. Trimming cost V 5 bases and J 8 bases; bases outside gene matches: 10. This CDR3 is built from 15 residues. Germline CDR1 LGHNA, CDR2 YNFKEQ. The CDR3 reads CASSAGDRLGEKLFF. CDR3 in DNA: TGTGCCAGCAGCGCAGGGGACAGGTTAGGGGAAAAACTGTTTTTT.

The chain has TRBV9 and TRBJ2-6; weak D call: TRBD1 (5 bases). The CDR3 sequence is 17 residues long. V gave up 4 bases and J gave up 0 bases, with 14 bases separating them. Looked up from germline, CDR1 is SGDLS and CDR2 is YYNGEE. The CDR3 bases are TGTGCCAGCAGCTCTCGGGCAGGGAACTCTGGGGCCAACGTCCTGACTTTC. It specifies CASSSRAGNSGANVLTF. The whole variable domain, remainder taken from reference TRBV9 and TRBJ2-6, is DSGVTQTPKHLITATGQRVTLRCSPRSGDLSVYWYQQSLDQGLQFLIQYYNGEERAKGNILERFSAQQFPDLHSELNLSSLELGDSALYFCASSSRAGNSGANVLTFGAGSRLTVL.

The chain couples TRBV11-2 to TRBJ2-7, with 9 bases matching TRBD2. The CDR3 runs to 14 residues. Germline V gives CDR1 SGHAT, CDR2 FQNNGV. V trimming: 10 bases; J trimming: 0 bases; junction bases outside the gene matches: 7. CDR3 DNA: TGTGCCATTTCGAGCGGGGGGCTCTCCTACGAGCAGTACTTC. Protein product: CAISSGGLSYEQYF.

This chain joins TRBV11-2 and TRBJ2-5; D is uncertain. Germline CDR1 and CDR2: SGHAT and FQNNGV. The CDR3 consists of 15 residues. The V end was cut by 1 base, the J end by 0 bases, with 9 bases between. Written as DNA, the CDR3 is TGTGCCAGCAGCTTAGCCGGAACACACCAAGAGACCCAGTACTTC. Its translation is CASSLAGTHQETQYF.